This passage covers 6 T cell receptor beta chains from one sample sequenced in a study of blood T cell repertoires in COVID-19. The data were produced by immunoSEQ multiplex PCR, yet TCRdb's version contains in-frame clones alone and is incomplete. This sample has 400,000 to 450,000 clones; 70% to 90% occur once, and the top ten carry more than 1.4%. Sequences were obtained from peripheral blood. The receptors were sampled from a woman younger than 45 with active or convalescent COVID-19.

The rearrangement links TRBV6-5 to TRBJ1-1; no definite D call. Trimming removed 2 bases at V and 0 bases at J, with 7 bases between. CDR3 length: 14 amino acids. Germline V lookup: CDR1 MNHEY, CDR2 SVGAGI. The CDR3 DNA sequence: TGTGCCAGCAGTTACGGCCCGATGAACACTGAAGCTTTCTTT. Encoded protein: CASSYGPMNTEAFF.

This chain connects TRBV11-2 to TRBJ2-7, with 7 bases matching TRBD1. The V segment lost 6 bases and the J segment 2 bases; nucleotides outside the gene matches: 7. This CDR3 has 14 residues. Germline V lookup: CDR1 SGHAT, CDR2 FQNNGV. The CDR3 region has the DNA TGTGCCAGCAGGAAACCGGGACAGACCTACGAGCAGTACTTC. Its translation is CASRKPGQTYEQYF. Using reference TRBV11-2 and TRBJ2-7 for the parts outside the CDR3, the full variable domain is EAGVAQSPRYKIIEKRQSVAFWCNPISGHATLYWYQQILGQGPKLLIQFQNNGVVDDSQLPKDRFSAERLKGVDSTLKIQPAKLEDSAVYLCASRKPGQTYEQYFGPGTRLTVT.

This clone turned up a few times. The J gene is TRBJ1-2, the V gene TRBV10-3, with D tentatively TRBD1 (5 bases). The V gene lost 0 bases and the J gene lost 7 bases, with 18 bases spanning the gap. CDR1 and CDR2 from the germline V gene are ENHRY and SYGVKD. The CDR3 sequence is 16 residues long. DNA of the CDR3: TGTGCCATCAGTGAGTCGATCAGGGAGGAGAGGAGTGGCTACACCTTC. Amino acids: CAISESIREERSGYTF.

The rearrangement joins TRBV3-1 (or the pseudogene TRBV3-2) to TRBJ2-1; no clear D. V was clipped by 4 bases and J by 7 bases, with 14 bases between them. Per the germline V gene, CDR1 is LGHDT and CDR2 is YNNKEL (reference sequence). This CDR3 spans 14 amino acids. The CDR3 region is CASSLPSSWNEQFF. The CDR3 coding sequence is TGTGCCAGCAGCCTACCCTCAAGCTGGAATGAGCAGTTCTTC.

This clone has only a few counts. The V call is TRBV27, the J call TRBJ2-7; 7 nucleotides match TRBD2. V dropped 6 bases and J dropped 2; count of bases not matched to a gene: 10. This CDR3 is 15 amino acids long. The germline gives CDR1 MNHEY, CDR2 SMNVEV (reference sequence). This CDR3 is CASSLSGTTAYEQYF. As DNA, the CDR3 is TGTGCCAGCAGCCTCTCCGGGACTACAGCCTACGAGCAGTACTTC.

This chain uses TRBV19 with TRBJ1-2, with D possibly being TRBD1 (6 bases). This CDR3 comprises 15 residues. CDR1 is LNHDA, CDR2 SQIVND, per germline (reference sequence). V gave up 10 bases and J gave up 1 base, with 19 bases separating them. In DNA form, the CDR3 reads TGTGCCACCTCCGAGGACAGCGAATATAACTATGGCTACACCTTC. Its translation is CATSEDSEYNYGYTF.